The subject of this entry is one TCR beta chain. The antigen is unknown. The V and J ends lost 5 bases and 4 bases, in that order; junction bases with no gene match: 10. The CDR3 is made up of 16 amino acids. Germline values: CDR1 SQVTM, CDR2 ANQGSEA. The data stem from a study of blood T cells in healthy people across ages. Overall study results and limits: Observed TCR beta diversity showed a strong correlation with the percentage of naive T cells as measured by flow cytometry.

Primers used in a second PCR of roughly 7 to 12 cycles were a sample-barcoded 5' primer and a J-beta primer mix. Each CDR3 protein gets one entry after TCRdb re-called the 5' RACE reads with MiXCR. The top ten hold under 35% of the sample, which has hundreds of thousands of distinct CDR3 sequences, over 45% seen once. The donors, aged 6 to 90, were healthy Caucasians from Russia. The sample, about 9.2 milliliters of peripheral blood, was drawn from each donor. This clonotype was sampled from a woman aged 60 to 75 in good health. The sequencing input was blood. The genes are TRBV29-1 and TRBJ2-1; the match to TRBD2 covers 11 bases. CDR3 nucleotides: TGCAGCGTTTTGGGCTCTAGCGGGAGGTCTTACAATGAGCAGTTCTTC. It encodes CSVLGSSGRSYNEQFF.